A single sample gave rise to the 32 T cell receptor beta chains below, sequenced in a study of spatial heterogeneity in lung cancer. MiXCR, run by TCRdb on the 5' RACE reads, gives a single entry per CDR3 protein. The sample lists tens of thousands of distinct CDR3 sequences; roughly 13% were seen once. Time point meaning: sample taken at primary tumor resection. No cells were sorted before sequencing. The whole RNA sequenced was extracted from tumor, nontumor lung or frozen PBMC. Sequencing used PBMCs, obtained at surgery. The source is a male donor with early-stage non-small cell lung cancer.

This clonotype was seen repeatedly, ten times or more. DNA for the CDR3: TGTGCCACCAGCAACCAACAGGGCTTCTACAATGAGCAGTTCTTC. Protein: CATSNQQGFYNEQFF. This chain uses TRBV15 with TRBJ2-1, with a possible D match to TRBD1 (6 bases). This CDR3 comprises 15 residues. The germline CDR1 and CDR2 sequences are LNHNV and YYDKDF (reference sequence). Trimming removed 4 bases at V and 3 bases at J, with 13 bases between.

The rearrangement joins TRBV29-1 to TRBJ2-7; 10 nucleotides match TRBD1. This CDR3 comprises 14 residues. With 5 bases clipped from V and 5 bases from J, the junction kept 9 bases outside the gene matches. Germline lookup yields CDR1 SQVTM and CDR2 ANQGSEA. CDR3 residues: CSVPTGQGVDEQYF. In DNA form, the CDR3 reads TGCAGCGTTCCCACCGGACAGGGGGTCGACGAGCAGTACTTC.

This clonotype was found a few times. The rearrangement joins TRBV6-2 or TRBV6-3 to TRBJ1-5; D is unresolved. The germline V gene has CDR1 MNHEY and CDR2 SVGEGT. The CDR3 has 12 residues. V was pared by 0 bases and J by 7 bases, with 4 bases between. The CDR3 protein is CASSYSKQPQHF. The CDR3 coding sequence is TGTGCCAGCAGTTACTCGAAACAGCCCCAGCATTTT.

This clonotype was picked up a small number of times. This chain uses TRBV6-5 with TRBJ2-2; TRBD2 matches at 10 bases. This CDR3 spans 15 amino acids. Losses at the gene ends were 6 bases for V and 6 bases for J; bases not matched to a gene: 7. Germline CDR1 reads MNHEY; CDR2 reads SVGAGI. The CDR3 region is CASRIAGGPPGELFF. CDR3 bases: TGTGCCAGCAGAATAGCGGGAGGCCCTCCCGGGGAGCTGTTTTTT.

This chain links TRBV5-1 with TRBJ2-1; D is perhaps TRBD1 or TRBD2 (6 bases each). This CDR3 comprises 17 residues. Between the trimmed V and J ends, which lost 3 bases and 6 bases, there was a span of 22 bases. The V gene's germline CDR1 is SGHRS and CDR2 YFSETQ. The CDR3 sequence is CASSYLARGPGANEQFF. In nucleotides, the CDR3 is TGCGCCAGCAGCTACCTAGCGAGAGGGCCGGGGGCCAATGAGCAGTTCTTC.

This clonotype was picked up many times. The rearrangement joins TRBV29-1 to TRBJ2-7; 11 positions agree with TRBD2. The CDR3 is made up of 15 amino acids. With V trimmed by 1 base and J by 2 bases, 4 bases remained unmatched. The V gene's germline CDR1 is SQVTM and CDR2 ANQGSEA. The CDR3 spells CSVEVGTSGPYEQYF. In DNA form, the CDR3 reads TGCAGCGTTGAAGTAGGGACTAGCGGACCCTACGAGCAGTACTTC.

The CDR3 protein is CASSQAPLGEQFF. CDR3 DNA sequence: TGTGCCAGCAGCCAAGCCCCCCTCGGTGAGCAGTTCTTC. The chain links TRBV3-1 to TRBJ2-1; D is unresolved. Germline CDR1 is LGHDT and CDR2 is YNNKEL (reference sequence). V lost 1 base and J lost 9, with 10 bases in between. The CDR3 length is 13 residues.

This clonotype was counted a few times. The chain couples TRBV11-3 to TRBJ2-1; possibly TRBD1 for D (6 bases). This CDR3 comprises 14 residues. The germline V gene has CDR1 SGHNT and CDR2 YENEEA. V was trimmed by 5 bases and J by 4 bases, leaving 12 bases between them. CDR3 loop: CASSVHGQYNEQFF. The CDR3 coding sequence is TGTGCCAGCAGCGTCCACGGACAGTACAATGAGCAGTTCTTC.

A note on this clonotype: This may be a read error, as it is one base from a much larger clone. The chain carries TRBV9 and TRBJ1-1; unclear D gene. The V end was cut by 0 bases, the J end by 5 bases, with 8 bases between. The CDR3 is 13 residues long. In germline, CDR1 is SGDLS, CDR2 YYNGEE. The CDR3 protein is CASSVGRVTEAFF. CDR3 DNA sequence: TGTGCCAGCAGCGTAGGGCGGGTAACTGAAGCTTTCTTT.

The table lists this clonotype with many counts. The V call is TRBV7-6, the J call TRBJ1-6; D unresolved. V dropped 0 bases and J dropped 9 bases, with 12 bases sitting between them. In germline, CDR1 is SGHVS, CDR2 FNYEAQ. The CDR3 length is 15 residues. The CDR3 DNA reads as TGTGCCAGCAGCTTAGCCCCCGGAAACGGTTCACCCCTCCACTTT. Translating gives CASSLAPGNGSPLHF.

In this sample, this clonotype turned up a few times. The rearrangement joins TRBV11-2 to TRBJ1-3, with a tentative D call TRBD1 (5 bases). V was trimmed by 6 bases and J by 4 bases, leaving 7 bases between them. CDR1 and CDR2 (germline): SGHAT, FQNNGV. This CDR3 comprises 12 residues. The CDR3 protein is CASRGGGNTIYF. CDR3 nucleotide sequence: TGTGCCAGCAGGGGGGGAGGAAACACCATATATTTT.

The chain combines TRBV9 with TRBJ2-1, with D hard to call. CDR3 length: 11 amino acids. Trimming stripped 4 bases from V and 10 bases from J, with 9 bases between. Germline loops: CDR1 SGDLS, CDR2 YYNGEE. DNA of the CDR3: TGTGCCAGCAGCCTTTCGCACGAGCAGTTCTTC. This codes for CASSLSHEQFF.

This CDR3 is CASSLNDGYTF. For the CDR3, the DNA is TGTGCCAGCAGCTTGAATGATGGCTACACCTTC. The chain employs TRBV5-6 and TRBJ1-2; no reliable D call. The CDR3 is made up of 11 amino acids. The germline V gene encodes CDR1 SGHDT and CDR2 YYEEEE. Trimming took off 1 base at V and 6 bases at J, with 4 bases between the two ends.

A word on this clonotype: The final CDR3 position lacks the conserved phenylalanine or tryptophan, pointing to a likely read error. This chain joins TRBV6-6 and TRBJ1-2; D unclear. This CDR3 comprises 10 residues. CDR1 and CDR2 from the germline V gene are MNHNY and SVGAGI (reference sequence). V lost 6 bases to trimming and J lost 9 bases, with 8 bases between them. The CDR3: CASRDLSYTL. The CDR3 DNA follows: TGTGCCAGCAGAGACCTCAGCTACACCTTA.

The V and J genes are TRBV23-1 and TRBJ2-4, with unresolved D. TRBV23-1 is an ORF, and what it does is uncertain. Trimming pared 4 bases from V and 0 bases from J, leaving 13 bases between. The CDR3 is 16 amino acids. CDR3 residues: CASSPVSSRAKNIQYF. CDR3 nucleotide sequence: TGCGCCAGCAGTCCCGTCTCCTCTAGAGCCAAAAACATTCAGTACTTC.

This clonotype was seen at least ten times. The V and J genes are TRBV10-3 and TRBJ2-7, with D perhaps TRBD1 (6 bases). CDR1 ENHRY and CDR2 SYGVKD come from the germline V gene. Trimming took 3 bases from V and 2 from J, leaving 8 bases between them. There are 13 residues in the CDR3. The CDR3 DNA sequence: TGTGCCATCAGTGATCGACAGGCCTACGAGCAGTACTTC. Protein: CAISDRQAYEQYF.

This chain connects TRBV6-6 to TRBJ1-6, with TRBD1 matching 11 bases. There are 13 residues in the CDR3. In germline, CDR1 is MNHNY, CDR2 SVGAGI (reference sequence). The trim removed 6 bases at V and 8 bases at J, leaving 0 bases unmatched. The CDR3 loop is CASRGQGDSPLHF. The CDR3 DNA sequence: TGTGCCAGCAGGGGACAGGGGGATTCACCCCTCCACTTT.

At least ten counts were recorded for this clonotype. Here the CDR3 reads CASLKGSLANTEAFF. The CDR3, as DNA: TGTGCCAGCTTAAAGGGGAGTCTGGCGAACACTGAAGCTTTCTTT. The chain employs TRBV10-3 and TRBJ1-1; a weak D match, TRBD1 (5 bases). V gave up 10 bases and J gave up 1 base, with 19 bases separating them. CDR1 and CDR2 (germline): ENHRY, SYGVKD. The CDR3 spans 15 residues.

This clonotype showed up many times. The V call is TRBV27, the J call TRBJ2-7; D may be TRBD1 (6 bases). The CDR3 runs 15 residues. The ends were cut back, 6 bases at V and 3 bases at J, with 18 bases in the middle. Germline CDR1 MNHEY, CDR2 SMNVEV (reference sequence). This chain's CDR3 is CASRNYRDALYEQYF. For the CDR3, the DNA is TGTGCCAGCAGGAATTACAGGGACGCCCTCTACGAGCAGTACTTC.

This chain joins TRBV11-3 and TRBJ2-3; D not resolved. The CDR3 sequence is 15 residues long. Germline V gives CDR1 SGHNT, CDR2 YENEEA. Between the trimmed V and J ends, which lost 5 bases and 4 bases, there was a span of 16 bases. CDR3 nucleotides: TGTGCCAGCAGCCCATCACCGACTGGGGCAGATACGCAGTATTTT. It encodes CASSPSPTGADTQYF.

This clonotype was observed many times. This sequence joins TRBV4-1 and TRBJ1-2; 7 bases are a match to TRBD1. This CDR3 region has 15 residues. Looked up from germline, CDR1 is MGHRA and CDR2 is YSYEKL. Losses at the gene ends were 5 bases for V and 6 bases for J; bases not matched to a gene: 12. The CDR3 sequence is CASSNRQGLLNGYTF. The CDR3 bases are TGCGCCAGCAGCAACCGACAGGGACTTCTGAATGGCTACACCTTC.

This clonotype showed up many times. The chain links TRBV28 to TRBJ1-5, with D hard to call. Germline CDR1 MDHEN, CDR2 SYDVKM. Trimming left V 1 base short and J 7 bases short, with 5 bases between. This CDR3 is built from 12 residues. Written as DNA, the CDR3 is TGTGCCAGCAGTTTATCTTTACAGCCCCAGCATTTT. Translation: CASSLSLQPQHF. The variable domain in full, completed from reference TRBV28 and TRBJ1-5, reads DVKVTQSSRYLVKRTGEKVFLECVQDMDHENMFWYRQDPGLGLRLIYFSYDVKMKEKGDIPEGYSVSREKKERFSLILESASTNQTSMYLCASSLSLQPQHFGDGTRLSIL.

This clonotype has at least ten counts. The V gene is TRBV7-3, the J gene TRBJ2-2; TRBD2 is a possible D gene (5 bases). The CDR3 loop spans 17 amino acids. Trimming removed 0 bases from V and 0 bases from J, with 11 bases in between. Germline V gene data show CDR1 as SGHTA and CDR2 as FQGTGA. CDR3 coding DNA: TGTGCCAGCAGCTTAACGGCGTTCGGGACGAACACCGGGGAGCTGTTTTTT. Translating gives CASSLTAFGTNTGELFF.

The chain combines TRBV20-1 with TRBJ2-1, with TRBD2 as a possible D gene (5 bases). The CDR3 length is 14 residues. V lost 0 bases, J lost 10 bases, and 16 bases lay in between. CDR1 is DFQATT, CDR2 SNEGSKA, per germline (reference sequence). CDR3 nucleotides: TGCAGTGCTAGAGACCCAGGAGGAGCAACGGAGCAGTTCTTC. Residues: CSARDPGGATEQFF.

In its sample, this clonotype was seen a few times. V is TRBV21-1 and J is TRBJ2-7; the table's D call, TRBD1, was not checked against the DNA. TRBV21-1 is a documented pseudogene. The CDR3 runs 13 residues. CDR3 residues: CASSKPQPYEQYF. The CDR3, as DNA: TGTGCCAGCAGCAAGCCCCAGCCCTACGAGCAGTACTTC.

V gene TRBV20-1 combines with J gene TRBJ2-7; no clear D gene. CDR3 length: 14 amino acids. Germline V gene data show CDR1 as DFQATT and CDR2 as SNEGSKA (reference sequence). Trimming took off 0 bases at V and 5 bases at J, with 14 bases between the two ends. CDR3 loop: CSARDARLLDEQYF. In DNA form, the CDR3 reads TGCAGTGCTAGAGACGCGCGGCTCCTGGACGAGCAGTACTTC.

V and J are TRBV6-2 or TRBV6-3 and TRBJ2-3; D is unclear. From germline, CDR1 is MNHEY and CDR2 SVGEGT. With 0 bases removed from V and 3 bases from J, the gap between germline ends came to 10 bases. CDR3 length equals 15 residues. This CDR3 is CASSYSSGDTDTQYF. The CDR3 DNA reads TGTGCCAGCAGTTACTCATCGGGTGATACAGATACGCAGTATTTT.

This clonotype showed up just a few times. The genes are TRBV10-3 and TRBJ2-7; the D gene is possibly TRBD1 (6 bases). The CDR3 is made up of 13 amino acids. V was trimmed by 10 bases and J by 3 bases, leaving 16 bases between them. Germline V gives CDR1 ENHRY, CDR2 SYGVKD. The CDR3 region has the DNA TGTGCCACCATGGGGGCAGGCAGCTACGAGCAGTACTTC. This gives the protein CATMGAGSYEQYF.

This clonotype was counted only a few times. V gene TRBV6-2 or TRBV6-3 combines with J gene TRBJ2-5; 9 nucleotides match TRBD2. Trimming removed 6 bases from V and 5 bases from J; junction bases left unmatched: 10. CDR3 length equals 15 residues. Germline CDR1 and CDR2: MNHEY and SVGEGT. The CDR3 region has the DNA TGTGCCAGCAGCATCGGACTAGCGCCCACCGAGACCCAGTACTTC. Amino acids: CASSIGLAPTETQYF.

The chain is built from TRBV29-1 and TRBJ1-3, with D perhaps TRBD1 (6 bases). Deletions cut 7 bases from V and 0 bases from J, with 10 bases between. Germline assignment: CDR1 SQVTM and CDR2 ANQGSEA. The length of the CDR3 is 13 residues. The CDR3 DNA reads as TGCAGCGCCGCGGACAGCTCTGGAAACACCATATATTTT. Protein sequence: CSAADSSGNTIYF.

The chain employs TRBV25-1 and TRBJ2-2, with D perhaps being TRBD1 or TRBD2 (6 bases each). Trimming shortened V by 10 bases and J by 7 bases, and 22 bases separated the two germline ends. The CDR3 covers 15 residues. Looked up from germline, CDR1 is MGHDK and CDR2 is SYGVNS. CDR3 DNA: TGTGCCACCTCGCATCCGGGGGCGCTTGGCGGGGAGCTGTTTTTT. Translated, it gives CATSHPGALGGELFF. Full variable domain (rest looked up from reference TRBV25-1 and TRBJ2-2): EADIYQTPRYLVIGTGKKITLECSQTMGHDKMYWYQQDPGMELHLIHYSYGVNSTEKGDLSSESTVSRIRTEHFPLTLESARPSHTSQYLCATSHPGALGGELFFGEGSRLTVL.

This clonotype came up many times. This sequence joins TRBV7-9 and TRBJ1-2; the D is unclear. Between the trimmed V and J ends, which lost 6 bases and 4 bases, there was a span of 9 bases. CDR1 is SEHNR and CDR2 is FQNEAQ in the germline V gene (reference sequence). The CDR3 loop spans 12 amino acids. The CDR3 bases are TGTGCCAGCAGTTTCGACCCCTATGGCTACACCTTC. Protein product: CASSFDPYGYTF.